These 13 T cell receptor beta chains originate from one sample sequenced in a study of blood T cell repertoires in COVID-19. This table comes from immunoSEQ multiplex PCR, and its TCRdb copy is limited to in-frame clones, with some not included. The data contain 200,000 to 250,000 clones, about nine tenths of them singletons. Sample: peripheral blood. These TCRs come from a woman aged 60-75 years with acute or convalescent COVID-19.

This CDR3 is CASSPYGENGELFF. The CDR3 nucleotides read TGTGCCAGCAGTCCTTATGGAGAAAACGGGGAGCTGTTTTTT. This chain uses TRBV27 with TRBJ2-2; D unresolved. There are 14 residues in the CDR3. V gave up 5 bases and J gave up 7 bases, with 14 bases separating them. Germline-derived CDR1 and CDR2 are MNHEY and SMNVEV (reference sequence).

V usage is TRBV2 and J usage is TRBJ1-2, with TRBD1 as a possible D gene (5 bases). The CDR3 runs to 13 residues. Between the trimmed V and J ends, which lost 1 base and 7 bases, there was a span of 10 bases. In germline, CDR1 is SNHLY, CDR2 FYNNEI. The CDR3 region has the DNA TGTGCCAGCAGTGAAGAGGGGTATCGTGGCTACACCTTC. This sequence encodes CASSEEGYRGYTF.

The rearrangement joins TRBV5-6 to TRBJ1-2, with 7 bases matching TRBD1. Germline lookup yields CDR1 SGHDT and CDR2 YYEEEE. The CDR3 spans 13 residues. V trimming: 3 bases; J trimming: 8 bases; junction bases outside the gene matches: 7. DNA of the CDR3: TGTGCCAGCAGCTGGGACAGTTTGGGCGGCTACACCTTC. Amino acid sequence: CASSWDSLGGYTF.

J is TRBJ1-2 and V is TRBV28; no clear D. The CDR3 has 15 amino acids. The V gene lost 4 bases and the J gene lost 3 bases, with 15 bases spanning the gap. Germline assignment: CDR1 MDHEN and CDR2 SYDVKM. The CDR3 region is CASSSPKTWDYGYTF. CDR3 bases: TGTGCCAGCAGTTCCCCCAAGACTTGGGACTATGGCTACACCTTC.

V gene TRBV9 combines with J gene TRBJ2-7, with a weak D call TRBD1 (5 bases). There are 16 residues in the CDR3. Germline assignment: CDR1 SGDLS and CDR2 YYNGEE. V was cut by 0 bases and J by 1 base, with 14 bases left in between. CDR3 sequence (DNA): TGTGCCAGCAGCGTAGAACAGGACCGACCTTCCTACGAGCAGTACTTC. Protein product: CASSVEQDRPSYEQYF.

The chain couples TRBV7-2 to TRBJ2-7; 9 bases match TRBD1. The V gene's germline CDR1 is SGHTA and CDR2 FQGNSA. V was pared by 1 base and J by 5 bases, with 6 bases of the junction left unmatched. The CDR3 runs to 15 residues. CDR3 sequence reads: CASSLERQGGHEQYF. The DNA of the CDR3 is TGTGCCAGCAGCTTAGAGAGACAGGGGGGACACGAGCAGTACTTC. Full variable domain (rest looked up from reference TRBV7-2 and TRBJ2-7): GAGVSQSPSNKVTEKGKDVELRCDPISGHTALYWYRQSLGQGLEFLIYFQGNSAPDKSGLPSDRFSAERTGGSVSTLTIQRTQQEDSAVYLCASSLERQGGHEQYFGPGTRLTVT.

Note on this clone: This specimen includes other DNA sequences encoding the same CDR3. V is TRBV5-1 and J is TRBJ2-7, with 7 bases lining up with TRBD1. Germline V lookup: CDR1 SGHRS, CDR2 YFSETQ. This CDR3 is built from 14 residues. V lost 0 bases and J lost 5; bases outside the gene matches: 5. This CDR3 reads CASSLGQGLDEQYF. In nucleotides, the CDR3 is TGCGCCAGCAGCTTGGGACAGGGCTTGGACGAGCAGTACTTC.

The V gene is TRBV27, the J gene TRBJ1-1; weak D call: TRBD1 (5 bases). This CDR3 is 15 amino acids long. CDR1 MNHEY and CDR2 SMNVEV come from the germline V gene (reference sequence). Trimming cost V 2 bases and J 3 bases, with 13 bases left between them. CDR3 region: CASSLSPKGYTEAFF. CDR3 sequence (DNA): TGTGCCAGCAGTTTAAGTCCAAAGGGGTACACTGAAGCTTTCTTT.

Regarding this clone: A read error may explain this, as a much larger clone is one base away. The chain combines TRBV5-1 with TRBJ2-7; 9 bases fit TRBD2. The CDR3 totals 16 residues. The V segment lost 1 base and the J segment 5 bases; nucleotides outside the gene matches: 10. Germline V CDR1 and CDR2: SGHRS, YFSETQ. CDR3 residues: CASSLLFGLAGNEQYF. CDR3 DNA: TGCGCCAGCAGCTTGCTATTCGGTCTAGCGGGAAACGAGCAGTACTTC.

CDR3 sequence: CASSPRGGTEAFF. CDR3 DNA: TGTGCCAGTAGTCCCCGGGGGGGCACTGAAGCTTTCTTT. The chain carries TRBV19 and TRBJ1-1; D might be TRBD1 (5 bases). The CDR3 covers 13 residues. Trimming pared 5 bases from V and 4 bases from J, leaving 11 bases between. In germline, CDR1 is LNHDA, CDR2 SQIVND (reference sequence).

The chain joins TRBV3-1 (or the pseudogene TRBV3-2) to TRBJ2-7; 8 bases agree with TRBD1. The V segment lost 2 bases and the J segment 11 bases; nucleotides outside the gene matches: 5. The CDR3 runs to 12 residues. Germline-derived CDR1 and CDR2 are LGHDT and YNNKEL (reference sequence). The CDR3 here is CASSQLQGAKYF. As DNA, the CDR3 is TGTGCCAGCAGCCAATTGCAGGGGGCAAAGTACTTC.

This sequence joins TRBV7-9 and TRBJ1-5; D unresolved. Germline V gives CDR1 SEHNR, CDR2 FQNEAQ (reference sequence). Between the trimmed V and J ends, which lost 1 base and 5 bases, there was a span of 9 bases. The CDR3 length is 14 residues. CDR3 sequence reads: CASSLGDGDQPQHF. The CDR3 DNA reads TGTGCCAGCAGCTTAGGTGACGGGGATCAGCCCCAGCATTTT.

The rearrangement uses TRBV3-1 (or the pseudogene TRBV3-2) and TRBJ1-1, with D possibly matching TRBD1 (5 bases). The CDR3 has 16 residues. Trimming removed 7 bases from V and 4 bases from J, with 22 bases in between. CDR1 LGHDT and CDR2 YNNKEL come from the germline V gene (reference sequence). The CDR3 coding sequence is TGTGCCAGCAACCCTTCGATGAGGGGAGGCGGCACTGAAGCTTTCTTT. Translated, it gives CASNPSMRGGGTEAFF.